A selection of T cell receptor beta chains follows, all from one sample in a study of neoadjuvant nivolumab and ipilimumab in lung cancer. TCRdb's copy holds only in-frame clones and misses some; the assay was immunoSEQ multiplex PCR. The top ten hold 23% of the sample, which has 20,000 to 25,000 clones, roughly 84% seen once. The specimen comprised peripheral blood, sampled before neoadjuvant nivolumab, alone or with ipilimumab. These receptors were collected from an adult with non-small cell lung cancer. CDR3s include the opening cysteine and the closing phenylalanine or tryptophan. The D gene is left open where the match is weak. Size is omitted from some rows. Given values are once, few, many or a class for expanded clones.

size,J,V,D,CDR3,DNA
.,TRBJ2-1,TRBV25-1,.,CASSEGGGLNFPYNEQFF,TGTGCCAGCAGTGAAGGCGGAGGGTTAAACTTTCCCTACAATGAGCAGTTCTTC
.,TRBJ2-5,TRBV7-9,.,CASSSRGAGETQYF,TGTGCCAGCAGCAGCAGGGGCGCCGGGGAGACCCAGTACTTC
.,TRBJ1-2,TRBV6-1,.,CASSVFTGPGYGYTF,TGTGCCAGCAGTGTTTTTACAGGGCCTGGCTATGGCTACACCTTC
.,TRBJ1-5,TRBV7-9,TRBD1,CASSTTGGAAQPQHF,TGTGCCAGCAGTACGACAGGGGGCGCAGCTCAGCCCCAGCATTTT
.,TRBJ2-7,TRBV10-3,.,CAISVGNEQYF,TGTGCCATCAGTGTCGGAAACGAGCAGTACTTC
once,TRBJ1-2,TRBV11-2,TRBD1,CASSLNQGARGYTF,TGTGCCAGCAGCTTAAATCAGGGGGCACGAGGCTACACCTTC
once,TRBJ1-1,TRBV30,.,CALGFREAFF,TGTGCCTTGGGATTCCGTGAAGCTTTCTTT
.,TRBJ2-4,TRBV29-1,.,CSVVPQEGNIQYF,TGCAGCGTTGTGCCGCAGGAAGGGAACATTCAGTACTTC
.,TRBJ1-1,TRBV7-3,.,CASSLNRETEAFF,TGTGCCAGCAGCTTAAACAGGGAGACTGAAGCTTTCTTT
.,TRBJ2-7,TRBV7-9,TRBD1,CASSPYKGQTNYEQYF,TGTGCCAGCAGCCCATATAAGGGACAGACCAACTACGAGCAGTACTTC
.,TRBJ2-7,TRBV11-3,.,CASSLGQSSYEQYF,TGTGCCAGCAGCTTAGGCCAGAGTTCCTACGAGCAGTACTTC
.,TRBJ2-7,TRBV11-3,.,CASSFVAASYEQYF,TGTGCCAGCAGCTTCGTGGCGGCGAGCTACGAGCAGTACTTC
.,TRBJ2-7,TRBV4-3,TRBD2,CASSQDGASGGAQYF,TGCGCCAGCAGCCAAGATGGGGCTAGCGGGGGAGCGCAGTACTTC
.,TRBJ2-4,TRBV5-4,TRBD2,CASSLFGTTQAKNIQYF,TGTGCCAGCAGCTTATTCGGGACTACCCAAGCCAAAAACATTCAGTACTTC
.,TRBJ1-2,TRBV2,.,CASNQDLVHNYGYTF,TGTGCCAGCAACCAGGACCTCGTACACAACTATGGCTACACCTTC
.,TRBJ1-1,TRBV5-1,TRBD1,CATGVGQGTEAFF,TGCGCCACTGGGGTGGGACAGGGCACTGAAGCTTTCTTT
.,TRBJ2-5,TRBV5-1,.,CASSLAHLQETQYF,TGCGCCAGCAGCTTGGCCCACCTACAAGAGACCCAGTACTTC
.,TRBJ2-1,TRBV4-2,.,CASSQVVGLGLGAFF,TGTGCCAGCAGCCAAGTAGTCGGGCTAGGGCTTGGAGCGTTCTTC
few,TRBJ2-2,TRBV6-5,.,CASSTGAGELFF,TGTGCCAGCAGTACGGGTGCTGGGGAGCTGTTTTTT
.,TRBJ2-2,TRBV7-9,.,CASSLVSGELFF,TGTGCCAGCAGCTTAGTATCCGGGGAGCTGTTTTTT
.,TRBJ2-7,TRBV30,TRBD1,CACTRDRGHYEQYF,TGTGCCTGCACCCGGGACAGGGGGCACTACGAGCAGTACTTC
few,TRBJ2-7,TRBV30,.,CAWSPGASYEQYF,TGTGCCTGGAGCCCCGGGGCATCCTACGAGCAGTACTTC
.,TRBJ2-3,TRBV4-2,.,CASSQEEGLTDTQYF,TGTGCCAGCAGCCAAGAAGAGGGACTCACAGATACGCAGTATTTT
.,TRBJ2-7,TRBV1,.,CTNHQGLSYEQYF,TGCACTAATCACCAGGGTCTCTCCTACGAGCAGTACTTC
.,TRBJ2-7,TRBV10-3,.,CAISEWGNLGSYEQYF,TGTGCCATCAGTGAGTGGGGTAACTTGGGCTCCTACGAGCAGTACTTC
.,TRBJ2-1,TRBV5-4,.,CASSTKGMNEQFF,TGTGCCAGCAGCACGAAGGGGATGAATGAGCAGTTCTTC
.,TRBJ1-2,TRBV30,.,CAWSVNRDGYTF,TGTGCCTGGAGTGTAAACCGGGATGGCTACACCTTC
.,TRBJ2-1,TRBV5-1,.,CASSLGSQSEQFF,TGCGCCAGCAGCTTGGGAAGTCAGTCTGAGCAGTTCTTC
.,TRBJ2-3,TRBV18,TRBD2,CASSPPGLESTDTQYF,TGTGCCAGCTCACCACCGGGACTAGAATCGACAGATACGCAGTATTTT
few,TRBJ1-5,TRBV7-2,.,CASSLVGNNQPQHF,TGTGCCAGCAGCTTAGTAGGGAACAATCAGCCCCAGCATTTT
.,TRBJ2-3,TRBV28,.,CASSFSWDTQYF,TGTGCCAGCAGTTTTTCGTGGGATACGCAGTATTTT
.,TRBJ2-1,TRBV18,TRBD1,CASSPLTGGRNEQFF,TGTGCCAGCTCACCACTAACAGGGGGCAGGAATGAGCAGTTCTTC
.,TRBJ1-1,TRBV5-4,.,CASSTRNNAEAFF,TGTGCCAGCAGCACTAGAAACAACGCTGAAGCTTTCTTT
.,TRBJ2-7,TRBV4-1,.,CASSQALFSSYEQYF,TGCGCCAGCAGCCAAGCCTTATTTAGCTCCTACGAGCAGTACTTC
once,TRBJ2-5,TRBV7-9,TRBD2,CASSLGREGLGETQYF,TGTGCCAGCAGCTTAGGGAGGGAGGGCCTGGGGGAGACCCAGTACTTC
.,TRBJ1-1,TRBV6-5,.,CASSYGGNTEAFF,TGTGCCAGCAGTTACGGTGGGAACACTGAAGCTTTCTTT